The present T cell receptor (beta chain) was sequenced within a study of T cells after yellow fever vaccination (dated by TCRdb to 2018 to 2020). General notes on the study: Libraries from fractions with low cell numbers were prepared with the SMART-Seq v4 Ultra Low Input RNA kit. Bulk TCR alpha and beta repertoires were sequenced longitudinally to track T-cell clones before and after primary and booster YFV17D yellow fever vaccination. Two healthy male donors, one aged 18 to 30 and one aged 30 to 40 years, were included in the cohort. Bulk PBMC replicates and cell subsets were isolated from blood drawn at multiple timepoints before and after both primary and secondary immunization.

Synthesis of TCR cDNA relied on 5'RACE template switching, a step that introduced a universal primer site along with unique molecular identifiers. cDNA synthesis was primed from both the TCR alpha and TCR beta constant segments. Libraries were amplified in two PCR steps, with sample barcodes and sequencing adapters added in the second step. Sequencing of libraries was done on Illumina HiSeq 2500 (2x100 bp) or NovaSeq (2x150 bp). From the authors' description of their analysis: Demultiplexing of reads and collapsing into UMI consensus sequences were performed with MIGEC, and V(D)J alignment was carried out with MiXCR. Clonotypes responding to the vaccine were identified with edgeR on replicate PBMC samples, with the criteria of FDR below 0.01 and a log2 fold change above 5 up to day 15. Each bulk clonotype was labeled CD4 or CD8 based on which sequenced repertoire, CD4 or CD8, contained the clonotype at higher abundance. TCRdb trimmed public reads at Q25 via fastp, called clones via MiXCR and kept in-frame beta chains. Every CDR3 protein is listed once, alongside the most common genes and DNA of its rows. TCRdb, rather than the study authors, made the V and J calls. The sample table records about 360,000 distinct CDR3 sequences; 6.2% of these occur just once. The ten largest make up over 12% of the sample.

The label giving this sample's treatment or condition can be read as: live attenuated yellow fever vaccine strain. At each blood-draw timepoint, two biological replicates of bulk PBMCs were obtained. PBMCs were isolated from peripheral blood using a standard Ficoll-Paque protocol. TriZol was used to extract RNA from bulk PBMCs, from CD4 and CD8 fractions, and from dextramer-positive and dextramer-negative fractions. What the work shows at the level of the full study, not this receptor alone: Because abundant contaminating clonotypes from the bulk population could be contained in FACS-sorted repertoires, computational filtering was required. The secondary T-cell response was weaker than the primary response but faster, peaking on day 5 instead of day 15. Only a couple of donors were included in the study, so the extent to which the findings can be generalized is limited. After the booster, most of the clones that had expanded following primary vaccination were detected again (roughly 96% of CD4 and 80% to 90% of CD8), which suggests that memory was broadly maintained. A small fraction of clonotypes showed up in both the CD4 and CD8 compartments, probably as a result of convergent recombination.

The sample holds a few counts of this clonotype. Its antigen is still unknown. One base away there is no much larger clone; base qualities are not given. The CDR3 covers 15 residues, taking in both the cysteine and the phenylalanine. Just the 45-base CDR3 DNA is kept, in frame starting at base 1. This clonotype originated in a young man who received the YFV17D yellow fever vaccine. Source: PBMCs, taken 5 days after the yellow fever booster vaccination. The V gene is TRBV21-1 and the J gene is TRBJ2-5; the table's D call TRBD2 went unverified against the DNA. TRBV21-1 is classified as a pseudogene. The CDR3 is CASSKGEGLQETQYF. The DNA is TGTGCCAGCAGCAAAGGGGAGGGGCTCCAAGAGACCCAGTACTTC.